These 20 T cell receptor beta chains were all obtained from the same sample, sequenced in a study of blood T cells in healthy people across ages. Alongside a J-beta primer mix, a sample-barcoded 5' primer served in a second PCR lasting roughly 7 to 11 cycles. From the 5' RACE reads, TCRdb called clonotypes with MiXCR, one entry per CDR3 protein. The table records roughly 860,000 distinct CDR3 sequences, 55% to 65% of them present only once. The sequenced sample was blood. These receptors all come from a man aged 25-45 years in good health.

The rearrangement joins TRBV7-9 to TRBJ1-6; D remains ambiguous. The ends were cut back, 5 bases at V and 7 bases at J, with 12 bases in the middle. The CDR3 has 14 residues. CDR1 SEHNR and CDR2 FQNEAQ come from the germline V gene (reference sequence). CDR3 sequence: CASSPLGLNSPLHF. CDR3 bases: TGTGCCAGCAGCCCCCTCGGCTTGAATTCACCCCTCCACTTT.

The chain uses TRBV20-1 and TRBJ1-4; 7 nucleotides match TRBD1. The CDR3 is made up of 14 amino acids. Germline V lookup: CDR1 DFQATT, CDR2 SNEGSKA (reference sequence). Trimming removed 6 bases from V and 6 bases from J; junction bases left unmatched: 10. The CDR3 is CSASEGALDEKLFF. CDR3 bases: TGCAGTGCGTCGGAGGGGGCTTTAGATGAAAAACTGTTTTTT.

This clonotype turned up a few times. The chain carries TRBV10-3 and TRBJ2-3, with D tentatively TRBD1 or TRBD2 (7 bases each). CDR3 size: 16 residues. Between the trimmed V and J ends, which lost 4 bases and 0 bases, there was a span of 14 bases. CDR1 is ENHRY and CDR2 is SYGVKD in the germline V gene. CDR3 nucleotides: TGTGCCATCAGTGTGCGAGCGGGACAGAGCACAGATACGCAGTATTTT. It translates to CAISVRAGQSTDTQYF.

This clonotype was seen a single time. The genes are TRBV6-2 or TRBV6-3 and TRBJ1-5, with D possibly matching TRBD1 (6 bases). The CDR3 extends over 19 amino acids. Trimming stripped 6 bases from V and 0 bases from J, with 24 bases between. Germline V gene sequence: CDR1 MNHEY, CDR2 SVGEGT. CDR3 loop: CASSHKTDRNRYSNQPQHF. CDR3 DNA sequence: TGTGCCAGCAGCCATAAAACCGACAGGAACCGTTATAGCAATCAGCCCCAGCATTTT.

The chain recombines TRBV7-2 with TRBJ2-7, with a possible D match to TRBD1 (5 bases). The CDR3 contains 15 residues. The germline V gene has CDR1 SGHTA and CDR2 FQGNSA. The V end was cut by 2 bases, the J end by 1 base, with 12 bases between. CDR3 sequence: CASSLSATVSYEQYF. The CDR3 DNA reads as TGTGCCAGCAGCTTATCGGCGACAGTTTCCTACGAGCAGTACTTC. Filled out from reference TRBV7-2 and TRBJ2-7, the complete variable domain reads GAGVSQSPSNKVTEKGKDVELRCDPISGHTALYWYRQSLGQGLEFLIYFQGNSAPDKSGLPSDRFSAERTGGSVSTLTIQRTQQEDSAVYLCASSLSATVSYEQYFGPGTRLTVT.

The sample holds a few counts of this clonotype. J is TRBJ2-1 and V is TRBV3-1, with TRBD1 as a possible D gene (6 bases). The CDR3 is 15 residues long. V was shortened by 4 bases and J by 2 bases, with 12 bases between the two germline ends. Germline V gives CDR1 LGHDT, CDR2 YNNKEL (reference sequence). The CDR3 DNA reads TGTGCCAGCAGCCCCCCACAGGGCCCCTACAATGAGCAGTTCTTC. Amino acids: CASSPPQGPYNEQFF.

This chain uses TRBV7-9 with TRBJ2-1; maybe TRBD1 (6 bases). CDR3 length: 13 amino acids. Germline V gives CDR1 SEHNR, CDR2 FQNEAQ (reference sequence). The V gene lost 7 bases and the J gene lost 2 bases, with 9 bases spanning the gap. CDR3 protein: CASIGTTYNEQFF. CDR3 nucleotide sequence: TGTGCCAGCATCGGGACAACCTACAATGAGCAGTTCTTC.

This clonotype was seen a handful of times. J is TRBJ2-6 and V is TRBV10-3, with TRBD2 as a possible D gene (6 bases). V was shortened by 11 bases and J by 0 bases, with 8 bases between the two germline ends. CDR1 and CDR2 from the germline V gene are ENHRY and SYGVKD. The CDR3 is 13 residues long. Here the CDR3 reads CAGTASGANVLTF. The CDR3 DNA sequence: TGTGCCGGGACTGCCTCTGGGGCCAACGTCCTGACTTTC.

This chain connects TRBV7-2 to TRBJ2-1; the match to TRBD2 covers 8 bases. CDR1 SGHTA and CDR2 FQGNSA come from the germline V gene. The CDR3 contains 14 residues. Losses at the gene ends were 8 bases for V and 8 bases for J; bases not matched to a gene: 11. CDR3 loop: CASGPTGGVYEQFF. The DNA for the CDR3 is TGTGCCAGCGGTCCTACGGGGGGGGTATATGAGCAGTTCTTC. The variable domain in full, completed from reference TRBV7-2 and TRBJ2-1, reads GAGVSQSPSNKVTEKGKDVELRCDPISGHTALYWYRQSLGQGLEFLIYFQGNSAPDKSGLPSDRFSAERTGGSVSTLTIQRTQQEDSAVYLCASGPTGGVYEQFFGPGTRLTVL.

The chain carries TRBV20-1 and TRBJ2-7; 7 nucleotides match TRBD2. V was pared by 3 bases and J by 6 bases, with 5 bases of the junction left unmatched. The V gene's germline CDR1 is DFQATT and CDR2 SNEGSKA (reference sequence). The CDR3 covers 12 residues. The CDR3 reads CSARAGEREQYF. DNA for the CDR3: TGCAGTGCTAGGGCGGGGGAACGCGAGCAGTACTTC.

In its sample, this clonotype was seen many times. This chain links TRBV7-7 with TRBJ2-7, with 11 bases identical to TRBD1. This CDR3 comprises 13 residues. The V and J ends lost 5 bases and 6 bases, in that order; junction bases with no gene match: 3. Germline CDR1 SSHAT, CDR2 FNYEAQ (reference sequence). CDR3 nucleotide sequence: TGTGCCAGCAGCCCGGGGACAGGGGGCGAGCAGTACTTC. This sequence encodes CASSPGTGGEQYF.

This chain joins TRBV29-1 and TRBJ2-7; D gene uncertain. The CDR3 consists of 14 residues. V gave up 1 base and J gave up 3 bases, with 13 bases separating them. Germline V gene lookup returns CDR1 SQVTM and CDR2 ANQGSEA. The DNA of the CDR3 is TGCAGCGTTGAAGCCGGCGGACCACTCTACGAGCAGTACTTC. Its protein product is CSVEAGGPLYEQYF.

The table lists this clonotype with a few counts. This chain joins TRBV4-2 and TRBJ2-7, with 7 bases that match TRBD2. Germline loops: CDR1 LGHNA, CDR2 YNFKEQ. J gave up 6 bases and V 7 bases, and 6 bases lay outside the gene matches. The CDR3 has 12 residues. The chain's CDR3 is CASTSGGGEQYF. CDR3 bases: TGTGCCAGCACCTCTGGGGGGGGCGAGCAGTACTTC.

V usage is TRBV5-1 and J usage is TRBJ2-4; the match to TRBD2 covers 10 bases. V shed 3 bases and J 7 bases; nucleotides not matched to a gene: 10. CDR1 is SGHRS and CDR2 is YFSETQ in the germline V gene. The CDR3 runs to 16 residues. The CDR3 region has the DNA TGCGCCAGCAGCTGGGAACCTAGCGGGGGAAGCAACATTCAGTACTTC. Amino acids: CASSWEPSGGSNIQYF.

The V and J genes are TRBV7-6 and TRBJ1-2; the D is unclear. This CDR3 contains 14 residues. Deletions cut 4 bases from V and 8 bases from J, with 17 bases between. Germline CDR1 and CDR2: SGHVS and FNYEAQ. The CDR3 here is CASSSDGHTGGYTF. The CDR3 DNA sequence: TGTGCCAGCAGCTCGGACGGTCACACGGGGGGCTACACCTTC.

Concerning this clonotype: A much larger clone lies a single base off, so this may be a read error. The rearrangement joins TRBV25-1 to TRBJ1-4; no clear D. Germline loops: CDR1 MGHDK, CDR2 SYGVNS. This CDR3 has 14 residues. V dropped 2 bases and J dropped 8 bases, with 12 bases sitting between them. The CDR3 DNA is TGTGCCAGCAGTGAAGCCGGGGTCGACGAAAAACTGTTTTTT. Residues: CASSEAGVDEKLFF.

This clonotype was found a few times. The chain links TRBV10-3 to TRBJ2-5; weak D call: TRBD1 (6 bases). The J call could be wrong; TRBJ2-7 is a better fit for the DNA end. This CDR3 region has 14 residues. Germline V gene data show CDR1 as ENHRY and CDR2 as SYGVKD. CDR3 sequence reads: CATATGALLGEQYF. Here the CDR3 DNA reads TGTGCCACCGCGACAGGAGCCCTCTTGGGCGAGCAGTACTTC.

Of note for this clonotype: Relative to the germline gene, one junction end is altered; a read error may explain this. J is TRBJ1-2 and V is TRBV5-1; 9 nucleotides line up with TRBD1. This CDR3 is built from 14 residues. In germline, CDR1 is SGHRS, CDR2 YFSETQ. In DNA, the CDR3 is TGCGCCAGCAGCAATACAGGGGGCAGCTATGGCTACACCTTT. This translates into CASSNTGGSYGYTF. The full variable domain, in which reference TRBV5-1 and TRBJ1-2 provide the parts outside the CDR3, is KAGVTQTPRYLIKTRGQQVTLSCSPISGHRSVSWYQQTPGQGLQFLFEYFSETQRNKGNFPGRFSGRQFSNSRSEMNVSTLELGDSALYLCASSNTGGSYGYTFGSGTRLTVV.

V gene TRBV20-1 combines with J gene TRBJ1-6, with 9 bases matching TRBD1. CDR3 length equals 14 residues. V shed 3 bases, J shed 7 bases, and the junction held 4 bases outside the gene matches. Germline V gene sequence: CDR1 DFQATT, CDR2 SNEGSKA (reference sequence). DNA for the CDR3: TGCAGTGCTAGTGCCGGGACAGGGAATTCACCCCTCCACTTT. Amino acid sequence: CSASAGTGNSPLHF.

This chain joins TRBV20-1 and TRBJ2-5, with D unclear. Between the trimmed V and J ends, which lost 0 bases and 5 bases, there was a span of 13 bases. In germline, CDR1 is DFQATT, CDR2 SNEGSKA (reference sequence). The CDR3 has 14 amino acids. This CDR3 is CSARDQMEAETQYF. The CDR3 DNA sequence: TGCAGTGCTAGAGATCAGATGGAAGCGGAGACCCAGTACTTC.